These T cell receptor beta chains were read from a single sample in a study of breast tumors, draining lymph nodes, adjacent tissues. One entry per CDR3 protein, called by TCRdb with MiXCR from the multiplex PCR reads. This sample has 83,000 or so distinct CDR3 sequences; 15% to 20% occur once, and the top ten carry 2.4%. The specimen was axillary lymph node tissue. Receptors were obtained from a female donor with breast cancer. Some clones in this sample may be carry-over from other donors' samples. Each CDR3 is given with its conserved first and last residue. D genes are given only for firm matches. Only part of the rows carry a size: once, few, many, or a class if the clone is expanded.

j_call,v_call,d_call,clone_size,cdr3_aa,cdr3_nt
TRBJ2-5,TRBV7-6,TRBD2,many,CASSPGWAGDRTQYF,TGTGCCAGCAGCCCTGGGTGGGCGGGAGACCGGACCCAGTACTTC
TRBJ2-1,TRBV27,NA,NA,CASREQGSNEQFF,TGTGCCAGCAGAGAACAGGGTTCGAATGAGCAGTTCTTC
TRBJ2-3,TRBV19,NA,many,CASKRESTDTQYF,TGTGCCAGTAAACGGGAAAGCACAGATACGCAGTATTTT
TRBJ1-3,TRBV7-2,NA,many,CASSLAGHSGNTIYF,TGTGCCAGCAGCTTAGCCGGACACTCTGGAAACACCATATATTTT
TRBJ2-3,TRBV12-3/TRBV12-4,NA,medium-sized,CASSLAPRPPTSTDTQYF,TGTGCCAGCAGTTTAGCGCCCCGTCCGCCTACTAGCACAGATACGCAGTATTTT
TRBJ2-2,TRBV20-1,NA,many,CSARERAGELFF,TGCAGTGCCCGTGAACGTGCTGGGGAGCTGTTTTTT
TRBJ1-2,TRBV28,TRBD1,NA,CASSLFLRQGNYGYTF,TGTGCCAGCAGTTTATTCCTCCGACAGGGCAACTATGGCTACACCTTC
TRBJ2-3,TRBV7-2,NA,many,CASRLTGTSTDTQYF,TGTGCCAGCAGACTCACCGGGACTAGCACAGATACGCAGTATTTT
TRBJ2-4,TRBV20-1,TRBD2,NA,CSASNSGLAGVNIQYF,TGCAGTGCTAGCAATTCGGGACTAGCGGGAGTAAACATTCAGTACTTC
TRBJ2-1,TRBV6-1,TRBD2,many,CASGIGAGAYNEQFF,TGTGCCAGCGGTATCGGAGCGGGGGCCTACAATGAGCAGTTCTTC
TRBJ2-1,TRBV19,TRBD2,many,CASSIGLAGTYNEQFF,TGTGCCAGTAGTATTGGACTAGCGGGGACCTACAATGAGCAGTTCTTC
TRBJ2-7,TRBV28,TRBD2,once,CASGLAGGPAYEQYF,TGTGCCAGCGGTTTAGCGGGAGGGCCGGCCTACGAGCAGTACTTC
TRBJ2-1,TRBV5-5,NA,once,CASSGPGDYEQFF,TGTGCCAGCAGCGGCCCGGGGGACTATGAGCAGTTCTTC
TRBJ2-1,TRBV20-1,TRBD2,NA,CSARDPLAGGPDNEQFF,TGCAGTGCTAGAGATCCTCTAGCGGGAGGGCCCGACAATGAGCAGTTCTTC
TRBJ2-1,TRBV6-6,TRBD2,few,CASSWVSGGDGGEQFF,TGTGCCAGCAGTTGGGTCAGCGGGGGGGATGGGGGTGAGCAGTTCTTC
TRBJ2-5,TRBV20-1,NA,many,CSASGGKQTQYF,TGCAGTGCTAGTGGGGGGAAACAGACCCAGTACTTC
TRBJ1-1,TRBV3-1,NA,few,CASSPNPDMGAFF,TGTGCCAGCAGCCCTAACCCCGACATGGGAGCTTTCTTT
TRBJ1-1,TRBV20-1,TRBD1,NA,CSASGQGAPGVGAFF,TGCAGTGCTAGCGGGCAGGGGGCGCCCGGCGTCGGAGCTTTCTTT
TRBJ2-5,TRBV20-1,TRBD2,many,CSARRLAGGGSGETQYF,TGCAGTGCCAGAAGGCTAGCGGGAGGAGGTTCAGGGGAGACCCAGTACTTC
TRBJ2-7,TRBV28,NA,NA,CASSSTYGDRGGKEQYF,TGTGCCAGCAGTTCAACCTACGGGGACCGGGGAGGAAAGGAGCAGTACTTC
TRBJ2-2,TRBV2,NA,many,CASSVTNTGELFF,TGTGCCAGCAGTGTTACGAACACCGGGGAGCTGTTTTTT
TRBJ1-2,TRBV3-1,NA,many,CASSQGDYGYTF,TGTGCCAGCAGCCAGGGCGACTATGGCTACACCTTC
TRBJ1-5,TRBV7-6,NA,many,CASSLARGNQPQHF,TGTGCCAGCAGCTTAGCCCGAGGGAATCAGCCCCAGCATTTT
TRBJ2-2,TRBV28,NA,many,CASSPQVTLPGELFF,TGTGCCAGCAGTCCGCAGGTCACTCTCCCTGGGGAGCTGTTTTTT
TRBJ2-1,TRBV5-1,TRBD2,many,CASSSLAGGSNEQFF,TGCGCCAGCAGCTCACTAGCGGGTGGGAGCAATGAGCAGTTCTTC
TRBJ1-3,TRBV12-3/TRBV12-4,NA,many,CASSLRTMANTIYF,TGTGCCAGCAGTTTAAGGACAATGGCTAACACCATATATTTT
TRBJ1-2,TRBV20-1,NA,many,CSARQGQNYGYTF,TGCAGTGCTAGACAGGGGCAAAACTATGGCTACACCTTC